One and the same sample provided the 14 T cell receptor beta chains below, sequenced in a study of T-cell memory formation after mild COVID-19. TCRdb processed the 5' RACE reads anew with MiXCR; each CDR3 protein has one entry. The sample holds some 210,000 distinct CDR3 sequences, roughly 10% seen once. What was sequenced was PBMCs or a T cell subset sorted from them (not recorded which). Source of these receptors: a man between 18 and 35 years old who had mild COVID-19 (a few samples of this study predate the infection). Cell type and time point are not known.

V usage is TRBV7-3 and J usage is TRBJ2-1; 12 nucleotides agree with TRBD2. The CDR3 consists of 17 residues. With V trimmed by 2 bases and J by 5 bases, 7 bases remained unmatched. Per germline, CDR1 SGHTA and CDR2 FQGTGA. This chain's CDR3 is CASSLRASGGADNEQFF. For the CDR3, the DNA is TGTGCCAGCAGCTTACGGGCTAGCGGGGGGGCTGACAATGAGCAGTTCTTC.

The chain has TRBV5-1 and TRBJ1-1; TRBD1 agrees at 11 bases. From germline, CDR1 is SGHRS and CDR2 YFSETQ. The CDR3 is 16 residues long. The trim removed 1 base at V and 4 bases at J, leaving 6 bases unmatched. The CDR3 nucleotides are TGCGCCAGCAGCTTGCATGGACAGGGGGCATCCACTGAAGCTTTCTTT. Residues: CASSLHGQGASTEAFF.

The rearrangement uses TRBV5-1 and TRBJ2-5, with TRBD2 matching over 14 bases. The germline V gene has CDR1 SGHRS and CDR2 YFSETQ. Losses at the gene ends were 4 bases for V and 5 bases for J; bases not matched to a gene: 4. This CDR3 has 15 amino acids. This CDR3 is CASSPGTSGGETQYF. The CDR3 DNA reads as TGCGCCAGCAGCCCGGGGACTAGCGGGGGTGAGACCCAGTACTTC.

There are many counts of this clonotype. The chain employs TRBV10-3 and TRBJ2-5, with a tentative D call TRBD2 (5 bases). Trimming cost V 0 bases and J 0 bases, with 8 bases left between them. The germline gives CDR1 ENHRY, CDR2 SYGVKD. The CDR3 is made up of 15 amino acids. The CDR3 nucleotides read TGTGCCATCAGTGAGTCGACGAGGGACCAAGAGACCCAGTACTTC. It codes for CAISESTRDQETQYF.

This clonotype was found a few times. This chain joins TRBV7-2 and TRBJ2-5, with no clear D. Trimming took 3 bases from V and 5 from J, leaving 19 bases between them. This CDR3 has 16 amino acids. CDR1 SGHTA and CDR2 FQGNSA come from the germline V gene. CDR3 nucleotides: TGTGCCAGCAGCTTTGGGTCGGGCCCAAGCCGGGAGACCCAGTACTTC. Its translation is CASSFGSGPSRETQYF. The whole variable domain, remainder taken from reference TRBV7-2 and TRBJ2-5, is GAGVSQSPSNKVTEKGKDVELRCDPISGHTALYWYRQSLGQGLEFLIYFQGNSAPDKSGLPSDRFSAERTGGSVSTLTIQRTQQEDSAVYLCASSFGSGPSRETQYFGPGTRLLVL.

The chain employs TRBV14 and TRBJ2-1; TRBD1 matches at 8 bases. With V trimmed by 4 bases and J by 9 bases, 11 bases remained unmatched. The CDR3 is made up of 15 amino acids. Per germline, CDR1 SGHDN and CDR2 FVKESK. CDR3 sequence (DNA): TGTGCCAGCAGCCTTCCCGGGACAGGCCTCTCTGAGCAGTTCTTC. It is translated as CASSLPGTGLSEQFF.

The chain links TRBV2 to TRBJ1-1; D remains unclear. V lost 3 bases and J lost 11, with 16 bases in between. Germline loops: CDR1 SNHLY, CDR2 FYNNEI. The CDR3 extends over 13 amino acids. DNA for the CDR3: TGTGCCAGCAGTGAGGCGGACTTGAGGCCTGCTTTCTTT. Its translation is CASSEADLRPAFF.

This clonotype occurred a few times. J is TRBJ2-2 and V is TRBV5-1, with a tentative D call TRBD1 (6 bases). V dropped 2 bases and J dropped 0 bases, with 11 bases sitting between them. This CDR3 has 16 residues. The germline V gene encodes CDR1 SGHRS and CDR2 YFSETQ. CDR3 coding DNA: TGCGCCAGCAGCTTTCGGGACATGACGAACACCGGGGAGCTGTTTTTT. Protein: CASSFRDMTNTGELFF. The full variable domain, completed using reference TRBV5-1 and TRBJ2-2, is KAGVTQTPRYLIKTRGQQVTLSCSPISGHRSVSWYQQTPGQGLQFLFEYFSETQRNKGNFPGRFSGRQFSNSRSEMNVSTLELGDSALYLCASSFRDMTNTGELFFGEGSRLTVL.

This clonotype was recorded a few times. The chain carries TRBV5-1 and TRBJ2-5; D gene unclear. Germline values: CDR1 SGHRS, CDR2 YFSETQ. V lost 1 base and J lost 3, with 7 bases in between. This CDR3 spans 13 amino acids. The CDR3 coding sequence is TGCGCCAGCAGCTTGTTTGGGAAAGAGACCCAGTACTTC. Translation: CASSLFGKETQYF.

This clonotype was recorded a few times. The chain couples TRBV20-1 to TRBJ2-3; D not certain. The CDR3 is 11 residues long. V lost 2 bases to trimming and J lost 6 bases, with 6 bases between them. Germline CDR1 is DFQATT and CDR2 is SNEGSKA (reference sequence). CDR3 nucleotides: TGCAGTGCTAGAACCAGGGATACGCAGTATTTT. Residues: CSARTRDTQYF.

In its sample, this clonotype was seen a few times. This chain links TRBV24-1 with TRBJ1-1; 11 nucleotides match TRBD1. The CDR3 spans 15 residues. Unmatched junction bases numbered 6, after V lost 5 bases and J lost 5 bases. Per the germline V gene, CDR1 is KGHDR and CDR2 is SFDVKD. The CDR3 sequence: CATSAADRGRTEAFF. Written as DNA, the CDR3 is TGTGCCACCAGTGCTGCGGACAGGGGGCGAACTGAAGCTTTCTTT.

V is TRBV5-1 and J is TRBJ1-1; D not certain. V was trimmed by 0 bases and J by 7 bases, leaving 16 bases between them. The CDR3 is 15 amino acids. CDR1 SGHRS and CDR2 YFSETQ come from the germline V gene. CDR3 sequence: CASSLESAPVREAFF. The CDR3 nucleotides are TGCGCCAGCAGCTTGGAGTCCGCTCCGGTTCGTGAAGCTTTCTTT. Full variable domain (missing parts from reference TRBV5-1 and TRBJ1-1): KAGVTQTPRYLIKTRGQQVTLSCSPISGHRSVSWYQQTPGQGLQFLFEYFSETQRNKGNFPGRFSGRQFSNSRSEMNVSTLELGDSALYLCASSLESAPVREAFFGQGTRLTVV.

This rearrangement joins TRBV5-1 to TRBJ1-1; maybe TRBD1 (5 bases). Trimming shortened V by 2 bases and J by 0 bases, and 14 bases separated the two germline ends. This CDR3 contains 16 residues. From germline, CDR1 is SGHRS and CDR2 YFSETQ. The CDR3 bases are TGCGCCAGCAGCTTCGGGGGGTCGAGTATGAACACTGAAGCTTTCTTT. Encoded protein: CASSFGGSSMNTEAFF. Together with reference TRBV5-1 and TRBJ1-1, the CDR3 gives the full variable domain: KAGVTQTPRYLIKTRGQQVTLSCSPISGHRSVSWYQQTPGQGLQFLFEYFSETQRNKGNFPGRFSGRQFSNSRSEMNVSTLELGDSALYLCASSFGGSSMNTEAFFGQGTRLTVV.

In its sample, this clonotype was seen a few times. This chain joins TRBV12-3 or TRBV12-4 and TRBJ1-6; 9 nucleotides align to TRBD1. The CDR3 consists of 15 residues. V was clipped by 1 base and J by 7 bases; unmatched bases: 2. The CDR3: CASSLGDRANSPLHF. DNA of the CDR3: TGTGCCAGCAGTTTAGGGGACAGGGCAAATTCACCCCTCCACTTT.